This T cell receptor (beta chain) came from a study of shared clonotypes between healthy human individuals. Findings and caveats of the study: Compared with memory subsets, naive subsets generally had larger estimated richness. Generation probability values for non-shared clonotypes were lower than those for clonotypes shared by all four donors.

The CDR3 extends over 16 amino acids. Per germline, CDR1 MNHEY and CDR2 SVGAGI. Between the trimmed V and J ends, which lost 0 bases and 3 bases, there was a span of 12 bases. Assay used: immunoSEQ multiplex PCR; TCRdb lists only in-frame clones, some missing. Of about 2 million clones in the sample, approximately 95% are singletons; the top ten hold 0.85% to 1.3%. In the naive CD8 group, cells lacked CD45RO and were positively selected for CCR7, so terminally differentiated effector memory CD45RA+ cells were left out. A word on this clone: No antigen is known for it.

This clonotype was sampled from a man between 18 and 29 years old in good health. V and J are TRBV6-5 and TRBJ2-1, with D possibly being TRBD1 (6 bases). The specimen was naive CD8+ T cells sorted from blood. CDR3 amino acids: CASSYSVTGVYNEQFF. CDR3 nucleotides: TGTGCCAGCAGTTACTCAGTGACAGGAGTCTACAATGAGCAGTTCTTC.